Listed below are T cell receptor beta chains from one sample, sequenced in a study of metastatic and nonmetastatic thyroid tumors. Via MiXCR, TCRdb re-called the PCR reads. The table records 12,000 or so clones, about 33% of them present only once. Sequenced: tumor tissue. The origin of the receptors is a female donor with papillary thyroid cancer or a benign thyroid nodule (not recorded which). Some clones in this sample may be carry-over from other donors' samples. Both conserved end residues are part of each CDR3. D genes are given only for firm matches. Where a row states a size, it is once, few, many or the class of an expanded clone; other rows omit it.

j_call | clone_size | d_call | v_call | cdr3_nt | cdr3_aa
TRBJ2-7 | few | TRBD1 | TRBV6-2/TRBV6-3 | TGTGCCAGCAGTCACAGCAAGGGGACAGCGGTCTACGAGCAGTACTTC | CASSHSKGTAVYEQYF
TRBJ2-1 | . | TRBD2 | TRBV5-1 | TGCGCCAGCAGCTGGACTAGCGGGAGGTTTTCCTACAATGAGCAGTTCTTC | CASSWTSGRFSYNEQFF
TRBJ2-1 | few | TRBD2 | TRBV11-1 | TGTGCCAGCAGCTCGACTAGCCTTAGATCCTACAATGAGCAGTTCTTC | CASSSTSLRSYNEQFF
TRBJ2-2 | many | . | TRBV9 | TGTGCCAGCAGCGAGGGACCGACGGGCACCGGGGAGCTGTTTTTT | CASSEGPTGTGELFF
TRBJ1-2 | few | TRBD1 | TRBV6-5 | TGTGCCAGCAGTTACCGACAGGGGAATGGCTACACCTTC | CASSYRQGNGYTF
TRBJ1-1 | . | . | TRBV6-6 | TGTGCCAGCAGTTACTCGTTAAGTTGGACTGAAGCTTTCTTT | CASSYSLSWTEAFF
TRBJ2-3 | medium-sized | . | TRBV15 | TGTGCCACCAGCAGAATACTAGCTAGCACAGATACGCAGTATTTT | CATSRILASTDTQYF
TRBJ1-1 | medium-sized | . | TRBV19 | TGTGCCAGTAGTATCGAGGGAAACACTGAAGCTTTCTTT | CASSIEGNTEAFF
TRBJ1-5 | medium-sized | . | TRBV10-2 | TGCGCCAGCAGTGACACCTATAGCAATCAGCCCCAGCATTTT | CASSDTYSNQPQHF
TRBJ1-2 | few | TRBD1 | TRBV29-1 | TGCAGCGGTAGGCCGGGACAGGGGATTAATTATGGCTACACCTTC | CSGRPGQGINYGYTF
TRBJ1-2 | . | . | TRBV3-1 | TGTGCCAGCAGCGATACAGGGCGTCTATCAGAAGGTGGCTACACCTTC | CASSDTGRLSEGGYTF
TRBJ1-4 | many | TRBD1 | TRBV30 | TGTGCCTGGAGTGAGACAGGGGGAGGTGAAAAACTGTTTTTT | CAWSETGGGEKLFF
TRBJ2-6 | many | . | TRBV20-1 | TGCAGTGCTAGTGACGGACCAGGGCTCTCTGGGGCCAACGTCCTGACTTTC | CSASDGPGLSGANVLTF
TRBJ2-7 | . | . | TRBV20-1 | TGCAGTGCAGTCCCCTTAGGTGCGGGAATTTCCTACGAGCAGTACTTC | CSAVPLGAGISYEQYF
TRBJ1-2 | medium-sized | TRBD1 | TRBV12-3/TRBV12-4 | TGTGCCAGCAGTAGCGACAGGGGAAGTGGCGGCTACACCTTC | CASSSDRGSGGYTF
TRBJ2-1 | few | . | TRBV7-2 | TGTGCCAGCAGCTTAGGGGGGGGCACGTTCTTC | CASSLGGGTFF
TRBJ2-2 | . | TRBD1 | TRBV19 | TGTGCCAGTATTGACAGGGGGAAGAACACCGGGGAGCTGTTTTTT | CASIDRGKNTGELFF
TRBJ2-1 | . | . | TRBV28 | TGTGCCAGCAGTCAGCGGACAGCCCGAGGGACTGAGCAGTTCTTC | CASSQRTARGTEQFF
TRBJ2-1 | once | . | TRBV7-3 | TGTGCCAGCAGCTTAGGGGGCGCGTTCGGTAATGAGCAGTTCTTC | CASSLGGAFGNEQFF
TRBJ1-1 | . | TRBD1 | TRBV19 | TGTGCTATTATACCCCGGGACAGGGGCGAGATGAACACTGAAGCTTTCTTT | CAIIPRDRGEMNTEAFF
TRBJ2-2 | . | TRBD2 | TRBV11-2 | TGTGCCAGCAGCTCACAGACTAGCGGGATGGCGAGCGGGGAGCCGTTTTTT | CASSSQTSGMASGEPFF
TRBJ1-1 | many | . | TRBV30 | TGTGCCTGGAGTATCGTGCTGAACACTGAAGCTTTCTTT | CAWSIVLNTEAFF
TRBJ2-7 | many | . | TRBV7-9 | TGTGCCAGCAGCTTAGTAGTCGGCGGCGAGCAGTACTTC | CASSLVVGGEQYF
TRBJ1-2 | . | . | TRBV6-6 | TGTGCCAGCAGTTACGGGGGCAACTATGGCTACACCTTC | CASSYGGNYGYTF
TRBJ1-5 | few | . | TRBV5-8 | TGTGCCAGCAGCTTGGTCGAGGGGTTGGCCCAGCATTTT | CASSLVEGLAQHF
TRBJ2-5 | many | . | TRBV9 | TGTGCCAGCAGCGGTTCCGGGGTTCAAGAGACCCAGTACTTC | CASSGSGVQETQYF
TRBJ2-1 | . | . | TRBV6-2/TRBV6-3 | TGTGCCAGCAGTTACGGGGCGGGAACATGGAATGAGCAGTTCTTC | CASSYGAGTWNEQFF